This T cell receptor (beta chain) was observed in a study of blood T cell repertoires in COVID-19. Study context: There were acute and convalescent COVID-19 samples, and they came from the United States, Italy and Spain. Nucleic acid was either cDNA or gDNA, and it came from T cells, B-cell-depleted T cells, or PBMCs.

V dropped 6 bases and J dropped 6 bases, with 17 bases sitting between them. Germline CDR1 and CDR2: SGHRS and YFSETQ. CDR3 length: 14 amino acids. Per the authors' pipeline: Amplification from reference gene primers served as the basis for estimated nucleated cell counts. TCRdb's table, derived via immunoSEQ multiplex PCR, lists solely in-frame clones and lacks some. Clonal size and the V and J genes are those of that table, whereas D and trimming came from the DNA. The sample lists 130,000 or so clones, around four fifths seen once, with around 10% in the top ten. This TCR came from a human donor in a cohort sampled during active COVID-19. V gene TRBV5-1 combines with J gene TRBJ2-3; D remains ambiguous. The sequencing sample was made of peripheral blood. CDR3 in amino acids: CASNSGLAGDTQYF. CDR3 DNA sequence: TGCGCCAGCAATTCCGGTCTGGCCGGGGATACGCAGTATTTT. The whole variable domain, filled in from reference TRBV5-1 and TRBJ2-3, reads KAGVTQTPRYLIKTRGQQVTLSCSPISGHRSVSWYQQTPGQGLQFLFEYFSETQRNKGNFPGRFSGRQFSNSRSEMNVSTLELGDSALYLCASNSGLAGDTQYFGPGTRLTVL.